Listed here are 24 T cell receptor beta chains from one sample, sequenced in a study of response to subunit inactivated influenza vaccine. One entry per CDR3 protein results from TCRdb running MiXCR on the RT-PCR reads. Altogether 600,000 to 850,000 distinct CDR3 sequences are present, 14% being singletons, with the ten largest covering 6% to 9.5%. The specimen was PBMCs from blood, collected 14 to 15 days before vaccination. Receptors originate from a man aged 50 to 59 who received an inactivated influenza vaccine.

This clonotype was observed a few times. The J gene is TRBJ1-1, the V gene TRBV10-1; TRBD1 matches at 8 bases. The V gene's germline CDR1 is WNHNN and CDR2 SYGVQD (reference sequence). V shed 2 bases and J 5 bases; nucleotides not matched to a gene: 4. This CDR3 region has 14 residues. CDR3 region: CASSEGTGGTEAFF. The CDR3 DNA follows: TGCGCCAGCAGTGAGGGGACAGGTGGGACTGAAGCTTTCTTT.

The chain recombines TRBV18 with TRBJ2-1; maybe TRBD1 (6 bases). V shed 3 bases and J shed 0 bases, with 12 bases lying between them. The CDR3 spans 16 residues. CDR1 KGHSH and CDR2 LQKENI come from the germline V gene. This chain's CDR3 is CASSPQGLSSYNEQFF. In DNA form, the CDR3 reads TGTGCCAGCTCACCTCAGGGGTTGAGCTCCTACAATGAGCAGTTCTTC.

The chain carries TRBV20-1 and TRBJ2-1; 8 bases are a match to TRBD2. CDR3 size: 14 residues. With V trimmed by 2 bases and J by 3 bases, 3 bases remained unmatched. CDR1 DFQATT and CDR2 SNEGSKA come from the germline V gene (reference sequence). CDR3 sequence reads: CSARSSGSYNEQFF. As DNA, the CDR3 is TGCAGTGCTAGATCGAGCGGGAGCTACAATGAGCAGTTCTTC.

The chain has TRBV2 and TRBJ2-7, with 10 positions matching TRBD1. V dropped 6 bases and J dropped 5; count of bases not matched to a gene: 4. The CDR3 is made up of 13 amino acids. CDR1 is SNHLY and CDR2 is FYNNEI in the germline V gene. The CDR3, as DNA: TGTGCCAGCAGGGGGACAGGGGCAAACGAGCAGTACTTC. Translation gives CASRGTGANEQYF.

This clonotype was seen a handful of times. V gene TRBV10-3 combines with J gene TRBJ2-1, with unresolved D. Germline V lookup: CDR1 ENHRY, CDR2 SYGVKD. This CDR3 is built from 13 residues. V dropped 5 bases and J dropped 10 bases, with 15 bases sitting between them. As DNA, the CDR3 is TGTGCCATCAGTCCGGACCTAAAGACGGAGCAGTTCTTC. This sequence encodes CAISPDLKTEQFF.

The chain links TRBV5-5 to TRBJ2-1; 7 positions match TRBD1. The V segment lost 4 bases and the J segment 6 bases; nucleotides outside the gene matches: 4. The length of the CDR3 is 13 residues. The germline V gene has CDR1 SGHKS and CDR2 YYEKEE (reference sequence). This CDR3 reads CASSADRVNEQFF. Here the CDR3 DNA reads TGTGCCAGCAGCGCCGACAGGGTCAATGAGCAGTTCTTC.

The V gene is TRBV6-2 or TRBV6-3, the J gene TRBJ2-7, with a possible D match to TRBD2 (5 bases). Germline CDR1 is MNHEY and CDR2 is SVGEGT. Trimming removed 11 bases at V and 0 bases at J, with 11 bases between. The CDR3 runs 12 residues. CDR3 residues: CAAGLSSYEQYF. As DNA, the CDR3 is TGTGCCGCGGGTCTTAGCTCCTACGAGCAGTACTTC.

This clonotype showed up just a few times. This chain uses TRBV20-1 with TRBJ2-7, with D hard to call. The length of the CDR3 is 15 residues. Trimming pared 4 bases from V and 5 bases from J, leaving 21 bases between. Germline-derived CDR1 and CDR2 are DFQATT and SNEGSKA (reference sequence). CDR3 nucleotides: TGCAGTGCTAATCCACTCCGGGCCCCGGGCAACGAGCAGTACTTC. As protein: CSANPLRAPGNEQYF.

The rearrangement uses TRBV20-1 and TRBJ2-3; possibly TRBD2 for D (6 bases). Germline V gene sequence: CDR1 DFQATT, CDR2 SNEGSKA (reference sequence). This CDR3 spans 13 amino acids. V gave up 4 bases and J gave up 2 bases, with 10 bases separating them. As DNA, the CDR3 is TGCAGTGCTAAACAGCGGGTCACAGATACGCAGTATTTT. Protein: CSAKQRVTDTQYF.

The J gene is TRBJ2-7, the V gene TRBV5-1, with D perhaps matching TRBD1 or TRBD2 (5 bases each). The CDR3 runs 16 residues. The V and J ends lost 4 bases and 6 bases respectively, with 23 bases between them. Germline CDR1 and CDR2: SGHRS and YFSETQ. The CDR3 loop is CASSPAPGPMVLEQYF. In DNA, the CDR3 is TGCGCCAGCAGCCCTGCACCGGGGCCAATGGTACTCGAGCAGTACTTC.

The J gene is TRBJ2-3, the V gene TRBV7-9; D remains ambiguous. Trimming cost V 1 base and J 1 base, with 9 bases left between them. Germline assignment: CDR1 SEHNR and CDR2 FQNEAQ (reference sequence). This CDR3 contains 15 residues. CDR3: CASSLGQPGTDTQYF. The CDR3 nucleotides are TGTGCCAGCAGCTTAGGTCAACCAGGCACAGATACGCAGTATTTT.

This clonotype was counted between two and nine times. CDR3 loop: CASSRIRTSETGELFF. The CDR3 bases are TGTGCCAGCAGTCGGATACGGACTAGCGAGACCGGGGAGCTGTTTTTT. J is TRBJ2-2 and V is TRBV6-1, with 9 bases that match TRBD2. Germline assignment: CDR1 MNHNS and CDR2 SASEGT. This CDR3 spans 16 amino acids. The trim removed 5 bases at V and 5 bases at J, leaving 9 bases unmatched.

This clonotype showed up just a few times. The rearrangement joins TRBV11-2 to TRBJ2-3; D is unresolved. Germline V gives CDR1 SGHAT, CDR2 FQNNGV. This CDR3 has 15 amino acids. Trimming cost V 5 bases and J 0 bases, with 12 bases left between them. The chain's CDR3 is CASSRPPTSTDTQYF. The CDR3 nucleotides read TGTGCCAGCAGCAGGCCCCCGACTAGCACAGATACGCAGTATTTT.

This clonotype has just a few counts. This chain links TRBV29-1 with TRBJ2-2; possible D gene TRBD2, 5 bases. V shed 4 bases and J shed 0 bases, with 9 bases lying between them. The length of the CDR3 is 14 residues. CDR1 is SQVTM, CDR2 ANQGSEA, per germline. CDR3 DNA sequence: TGCAGCGTTGTGGCTAGCCCGAACACCGGGGAGCTGTTTTTT. Residues: CSVVASPNTGELFF.

V is TRBV7-6 and J is TRBJ2-2, with TRBD2 identical over 10 bases. Germline V lookup: CDR1 SGHVS, CDR2 FNYEAQ. Trimming removed 1 base from V and 4 bases from J; junction bases left unmatched: 3. CDR3 length: 16 amino acids. CDR3 loop: CASSLVAGGSTGELFF. As DNA, the CDR3 is TGTGCCAGCAGCTTAGTAGCGGGAGGATCCACCGGGGAGCTGTTTTTT.

This clonotype has ten or more counts. The chain is built from TRBV5-1 and TRBJ2-2, with 9 bases lining up with TRBD1. The CDR3 sequence is 15 residues long. The V gene's germline CDR1 is SGHRS and CDR2 YFSETQ. The ends lost 0 bases at V and 5 bases at J; junction bases unmatched: 2. DNA of the CDR3: TGCGCCAGCAGCTTGGTGACAGGGGGAACCGGGGAGCTGTTTTTT. Its translation is CASSLVTGGTGELFF.

The V gene is TRBV27, the J gene TRBJ2-7, with a weak D call TRBD2 (6 bases). Trimming left V 5 bases short and J 0 bases short, with 14 bases between. The germline CDR1 and CDR2 sequences are MNHEY and SMNVEV (reference sequence). CDR3 size: 15 residues. DNA of the CDR3: TGTGCCAGCAGTCACCCGGGGGATAGCTCCTACGAGCAGTACTTC. This gives the protein CASSHPGDSSYEQYF.

V usage is TRBV2 and J usage is TRBJ2-3; D might be TRBD2 (5 bases). The CDR3 sequence is 16 residues long. V was pared by 9 bases and J by 6 bases, with 25 bases between. The germline gives CDR1 SNHLY, CDR2 FYNNEI. For the CDR3, the DNA is TGTGCCAGTCAGCCTCACCCGCGGGCCGACGGGGATACGCAGTATTTT. Protein sequence: CASQPHPRADGDTQYF.

This clonotype was detected a few times. The V and J genes are TRBV5-1 and TRBJ1-1, with D perhaps matching TRBD1 (6 bases). V was shortened by 2 bases and J by 4 bases, with 9 bases between the two germline ends. The CDR3 consists of 13 residues. In germline, CDR1 is SGHRS, CDR2 YFSETQ. CDR3 bases: TGCGCCAGCAGCTTCGGACAGTTCACTGAAGCTTTCTTT. It encodes CASSFGQFTEAFF.

This clonotype was picked up a small number of times. This chain uses TRBV12-3 or TRBV12-4 with TRBJ2-1; D call uncertain. Trimming took off 5 bases at V and 10 bases at J, with 12 bases between the two ends. The CDR3 loop spans 12 amino acids. The CDR3 here is CASSLRPSEQFF. The CDR3 DNA reads as TGTGCCAGCAGTCTCCGACCCTCAGAGCAGTTCTTC.

The chain has TRBV5-6 and TRBJ2-3; D is uncertain. With 0 bases removed from V and 6 bases from J, the gap between germline ends came to 8 bases. This CDR3 is 13 amino acids long. CDR1 and CDR2 from the germline V gene are SGHDT and YYEEEE. The CDR3: CASSLAVGDTQYF. For the CDR3, the DNA is TGTGCCAGCAGCTTGGCAGTCGGGGATACGCAGTATTTT. Combining the CDR3 with reference TRBV5-6 and TRBJ2-3 gives the whole variable domain DAGVTQSPTHLIKTRGQQVTLRCSPKSGHDTVSWYQQALGQGPQFIFQYYEEEERQRGNFPDRFSGHQFPNYSSELNVNALLLGDSALYLCASSLAVGDTQYFGPGTRLTVL.

V is TRBV4-2 and J is TRBJ2-5, with 12 bases identical to TRBD2. CDR3 length: 18 residues. Germline V gene lookup returns CDR1 LGHNA and CDR2 YNFKEQ. V gave up 1 base and J gave up 7 bases; unmatched junction bases: 13. CDR3 region: CASSQGVRLAGGPGTQYF. DNA of the CDR3: TGTGCCAGCAGCCAAGGAGTCCGGCTAGCGGGGGGGCCTGGGACCCAGTACTTC.

In its sample, this clonotype was seen a few times. The chain employs TRBV20-1 and TRBJ2-1; possible D gene TRBD1, 6 bases. V was cut by 6 bases and J by 0 bases, with 12 bases left in between. Germline CDR1 reads DFQATT; CDR2 reads SNEGSKA (reference sequence). This CDR3 has 14 amino acids. The CDR3 spells CSATGPDSYNEQFF. Here the CDR3 DNA reads TGCAGTGCGACAGGCCCCGACTCCTACAATGAGCAGTTCTTC.

The table lists this clonotype with a few counts. The chain employs TRBV11-2 and TRBJ2-2; D is uncertain. Germline assignment: CDR1 SGHAT and CDR2 FQNNGV. The CDR3 covers 16 residues. Trimming pared 1 base from V and 6 bases from J, leaving 15 bases between. CDR3 DNA sequence: TGTGCCAGCAGCTTAGCCCTCCGGAATGGGCCCGGGGAGCTGTTTTTT. Its protein is CASSLALRNGPGELFF.